One and the same sample provided the 15 T cell receptor beta chains below, sequenced in a study of radiotherapy plus CTLA-4 blockade in lung cancer. The repertoire was sequenced with immunoSEQ multiplex PCR; TCRdb's copy has only in-frame clones and lacks some. This sample carries some 78,000 clones, more than 85% of them seen once, and the ten largest clones take around 0.85%. The source was peripheral blood, collected from a patient treated with radiotherapy plus ipilimumab. These receptors were collected from a human donor with non-small cell lung cancer who had stable disease on radiotherapy plus ipilimumab.

Comments on this clone: Other DNA sequences from this sample encode an identical CDR3 as well. The chain combines TRBV7-6 with TRBJ1-4; 9 bases line up with TRBD1. CDR1 and CDR2 from the germline V gene are SGHVS and FNYEAQ. This CDR3 has 14 residues. V lost 5 bases, J lost 5 bases, and 3 bases stayed unmatched. In DNA, the CDR3 is TGTGCCAGCAGCCTCGGGACAGGGAATGAAAAACTGTTTTTT. It codes for CASSLGTGNEKLFF.

The chain combines TRBV7-9 with TRBJ1-1; D perhaps matches TRBD1 (6 bases). The V gene lost 1 base and the J gene lost 4 bases, with 13 bases spanning the gap. Germline CDR1 SEHNR, CDR2 FQNEAQ (reference sequence). The CDR3 is made up of 15 amino acids. CDR3 loop: CASSLGGQRGTEAFF. DNA for the CDR3: TGTGCCAGCAGCTTAGGGGGACAAAGGGGCACTGAAGCTTTCTTT.

The chain uses TRBV14 and TRBJ1-6; tentative D call: TRBD1 (5 bases). The length of the CDR3 is 15 residues. V lost 1 base to trimming and J lost 6 bases, with 10 bases between them. CDR1 and CDR2 from the germline V gene are SGHDN and FVKESK. The CDR3 protein is CASSQGQGINSPLHF. The CDR3 coding sequence is TGTGCCAGCAGCCAAGGGCAGGGTATTAATTCACCCCTCCACTTT.

The chain carries TRBV6-6 and TRBJ1-2, with a possible D match to TRBD1 (5 bases). This CDR3 has 15 amino acids. Germline V lookup: CDR1 MNHNY, CDR2 SVGAGI (reference sequence). V lost 0 bases and J 0 bases, leaving 8 bases between the germline ends. In DNA, the CDR3 is TGTGCCAGCAGTTACTCGACAGAAACTAACTATGGCTACACCTTC. It specifies CASSYSTETNYGYTF.

This chain links TRBV5-1 with TRBJ2-7; 7 bases match TRBD2. CDR3 length: 15 amino acids. Germline CDR1 is SGHRS and CDR2 is YFSETQ. The V segment lost 3 bases and the J segment 0 bases; nucleotides outside the gene matches: 6. The CDR3 region has the DNA TGCGCCAGCAGCTCAGTGGGAGGGAGCTCCTACGAGCAGTACTTC. This translates into CASSSVGGSSYEQYF.

This clone appeared once. This chain connects TRBV5-4 to TRBJ1-2; maybe TRBD1 (5 bases). Trimming removed 0 bases from V and 4 bases from J, with 10 bases in between. The length of the CDR3 is 14 residues. The germline V gene encodes CDR1 SGHNT and CDR2 YYREEE (reference sequence). In DNA form, the CDR3 reads TGTGCCAGCAGCTTGGGGGGCAGTTTCTATGGCTACACCTTC. It specifies CASSLGGSFYGYTF.

This sequence joins TRBV7-9 and TRBJ2-5; unclear D gene. In germline, CDR1 is SEHNR, CDR2 FQNEAQ (reference sequence). V lost 1 base to trimming and J lost 4 bases, with 10 bases between them. CDR3 size: 14 residues. The CDR3 reads CASSLGVAAETQYF. DNA of the CDR3: TGTGCCAGCAGCTTAGGCGTAGCAGCAGAGACCCAGTACTTC.

The chain carries TRBV6-1 and TRBJ1-4; no reliable D call. The V gene lost 6 bases and the J gene lost 7 bases, with 15 bases spanning the gap. Per germline, CDR1 MNHNS and CDR2 SASEGT. The CDR3 has 14 amino acids. The CDR3 spells CASRVSYGSEKLFF. CDR3 sequence (DNA): TGTGCCAGCAGAGTATCTTACGGGAGTGAAAAACTGTTTTTT.

V gene TRBV11-2 combines with J gene TRBJ1-4; 7 nucleotides line up with TRBD1. There are 14 residues in the CDR3. Trimming took 6 bases from V and 7 from J; bases not matched to a gene: 8. CDR1 is SGHAT and CDR2 is FQNNGV in the germline V gene. The CDR3, as DNA: TGTGCCAGCAGTCGACAGGGAGGGCGTGAAAAACTGTTTTTT. Translating gives CASSRQGGREKLFF.

The rearrangement uses TRBV2 and TRBJ2-1, with D tentatively TRBD1 or TRBD2 (6 bases each). Germline CDR1 reads SNHLY; CDR2 reads FYNNEI. With 6 bases removed from V and 1 base from J, the gap between germline ends came to 13 bases. This CDR3 has 15 residues. The CDR3, as DNA: TGTGCCAGCAGGATCGCGGGGACATCCTACAATGAGCAGTTCTTC. Its protein product is CASRIAGTSYNEQFF.

The rearrangement links TRBV25-1 to TRBJ1-2, with 7 bases aligning to TRBD1. Trimming at V came to 1 base and at J to 4 bases, leaving 9 bases not matched to a gene. The CDR3 spans 16 residues. Germline V gene data show CDR1 as MGHDK and CDR2 as SYGVNS. CDR3 coding DNA: TGTGCCAGCAGTGAATCTCCCGGACAGGAAGCCTATGGCTACACCTTC. It yields the protein CASSESPGQEAYGYTF.

The gene calls are TRBV5-6 and TRBJ2-6; D not certain. The V and J ends lost 2 bases and 4 bases respectively, with 13 bases between them. This CDR3 is built from 16 residues. Germline V gene data show CDR1 as SGHDT and CDR2 as YYEEEE. The CDR3 sequence: CASSFDRRAGANVLTF. The CDR3, as DNA: TGTGCCAGCAGCTTCGACCGGAGAGCCGGGGCCAACGTCCTGACTTTC.

This sequence joins TRBV5-8 and TRBJ2-6, with D maybe TRBD2 (5 bases). The CDR3 contains 18 residues. V was pared by 6 bases and J by 0 bases, with 19 bases between. The V gene's germline CDR1 is SGHTS and CDR2 YDEGEE. The chain's CDR3 is CASNPGYRAPSGANVLTF. CDR3 coding DNA: TGTGCCAGCAACCCGGGATACCGAGCTCCCTCTGGGGCCAACGTCCTGACTTTC. The full variable domain, rest sourced from reference TRBV5-8 and TRBJ2-6, is EAGVTQSPTHLIKTRGQQATLRCSPISGHTSVYWYQQALGLGLQFLLWYDEGEERNRGNFPPRFSGRQFPNYSSELNVNALELEDSALYLCASNPGYRAPSGANVLTFGAGSRLTVL.

The chain couples TRBV9 to TRBJ2-3, with 9 bases lining up with TRBD2. The CDR3 has 17 residues. Germline V gene lookup returns CDR1 SGDLS and CDR2 YYNGEE. Germline trimming cut 0 bases from V and 4 bases from J; bases unmatched to any gene: 9. The CDR3 loop reads CASSVGLAGRSADTQYF. DNA of the CDR3: TGTGCCAGCAGCGTAGGGCTAGCGGGAAGATCGGCAGATACGCAGTATTTT.

V and J are TRBV29-1 and TRBJ1-2; TRBD1 matches at 9 bases. This CDR3 comprises 13 residues. Germline CDR1 SQVTM, CDR2 ANQGSEA. The V gene end was trimmed by 5 bases and the J gene end by 6 bases; junction bases not matched to a gene: 7. The CDR3 protein is CSVTDTGGHGYTF. In nucleotides, the CDR3 is TGCAGCGTTACGGATACAGGGGGCCATGGCTACACCTTC.